This TCR beta chain derives from a study of CD8+CD57+ T cells in acquired aplastic anemia. Study information: The mean DNA yield obtained from sorted CD4+ and CD8+ cells came to roughly 3.4 ug.

Researchers used genomic DNA as the template to profile TCR beta VDJ and CDR3. TCRdb passed the reads through MiXCR, listing each CDR3 protein once. The sample holds some 290,000 distinct CDR3 sequences, approximately 57% seen once. As concerns this clonotype: Its cognate antigen is unknown. A much larger clone lies a single base off, so this may be a read error. The CDR3 ends on some other residue instead of the conserved phenylalanine or tryptophan, so this is likely a read error.

Study findings and constraints: Overlap between patients and controls comprised almost 30 CD8+ CDR3 sequences. No significant difference in CD8+ Simpson's diversity was found between patients and controls.

Material for sequencing was sorted CD4+, CD8+, or CD8+CD57+ T cells (not recorded which) from PBMCs. This TCR derives from a human donor with severe aplastic anemia or a healthy control (not recorded which).

DNA of the CDR3: TGTGCCAGCAGCTTAGAGAAGGGCACTGAAGCTTTCCTT. It specifies CASSLEKGTEAFL. This chain links TRBV7-2 with TRBJ1-1; D gene uncertain. There are 13 residues in the CDR3. Germline CDR1 SGHTA, CDR2 FQGNSA. Trimming shortened V by 1 base and J by 4 bases, and 7 bases separated the two germline ends.